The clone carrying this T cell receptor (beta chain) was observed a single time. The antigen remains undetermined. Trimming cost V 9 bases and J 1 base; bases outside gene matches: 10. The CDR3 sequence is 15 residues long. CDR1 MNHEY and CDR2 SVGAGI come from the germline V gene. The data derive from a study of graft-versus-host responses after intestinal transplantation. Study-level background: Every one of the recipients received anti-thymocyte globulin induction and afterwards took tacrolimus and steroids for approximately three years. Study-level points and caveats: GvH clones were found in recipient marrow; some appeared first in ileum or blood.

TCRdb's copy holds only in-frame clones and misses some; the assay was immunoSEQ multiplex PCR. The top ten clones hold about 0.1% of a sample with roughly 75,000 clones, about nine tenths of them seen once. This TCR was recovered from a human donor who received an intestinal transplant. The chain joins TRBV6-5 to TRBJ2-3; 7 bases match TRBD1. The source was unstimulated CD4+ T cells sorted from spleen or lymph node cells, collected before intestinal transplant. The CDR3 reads CASALVTGGTDTQYF. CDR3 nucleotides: TGTGCCAGTGCTTTAGTTACAGGGGGCACAGATACGCAGTATTTT.